What follows is one TCR beta chain and its context. TCRdb recomputed calls from the RT-PCR reads with MiXCR, one row per CDR3 protein. This table holds about 680,000 distinct CDR3 sequences, 14% found once. The CDR3 is 14 amino acids. The J segment lost 9 bases and the V segment lost 1 base, leaving 7 bases of the junction unmatched. The germline V gene has CDR1 SGHDN and CDR2 FVKESK. The rearrangement uses TRBV14 and TRBJ1-2, with 8 bases that match TRBD1. The material sequenced was memory CD4+ T cells from blood. This clonotype originated in a female donor in good health, serving as a healthy control. The CDR3 nucleotides read TGTGCCAGCAGCCAAGGAGGACAGGGCGCCAGCTACACCTTC. This translates into CASSQGGQGASYTF.